A selection of T cell receptor beta chains follows, all from one sample in a study of brain metastases from non-small cell lung cancer. This table comes from immunoSEQ multiplex PCR, and its TCRdb copy is limited to in-frame clones, with some not included. The sample shows about 2,300 clones, around 85% of them seen only once. Sample: primary lung tumor tissue. These receptors originate from a donor aged 40 or older with non-small cell lung cancer. Each CDR3 is given with its conserved first and last residue. A D gene is named only where the DNA matches it firmly. Size is omitted from some rows. Given values are once, few, many or a class for expanded clones.

>NA|NA|TRBV13|TRBJ1-6
TGTGCCAGCAGCACAGGACAGTCTTTAAGGAATTCACCCCTCCACTTT
CASSTGQSLRNSPLHF
>NA|NA|TRBV12-5|TRBJ1-4
TGTGCTAGTGGTTTAGGGGGGGGAAATGAAAAACTGTTTTTT
CASGLGGGNEKLFF
>NA|NA|TRBV7-9|TRBJ1-1
TGTGCCAGCAGCTATAAACAGGGTGGGAGCACTGAAGCTTTCTTT
CASSYKQGGSTEAFF
>NA|NA|TRBV6-5|TRBJ1-6
TGTGCCAGCAGTTCGGGGCCCTATAATTCACCCCTCCACTTT
CASSSGPYNSPLHF
>NA|TRBD2|TRBV7-9|TRBJ2-3
TGTGCCAGCAGCTTAAGAGCGGGAGCCCACATCGATACGCAGTATTTT
CASSLRAGAHIDTQYF
>once|NA|TRBV29-1|TRBJ1-2
TGCAGCGTTGAGGTTGGGGTGGTGAACTATGGCTACACCTTC
CSVEVGVVNYGYTF
>NA|NA|TRBV10-3|TRBJ1-6
TGTGCCATCAGTGCCAGCCAGAGTTATAATTCACCCCTCCACTTT
CAISASQSYNSPLHF
>NA|TRBD1|TRBV5-5|TRBJ2-6
TGTGCCAGCAGCCGACAGGACAGGAATCCGATTGGGGCCAACGTCCTGACTTTC
CASSRQDRNPIGANVLTF
>NA|TRBD1|TRBV6-2/TRBV6-3|TRBJ1-1
TGTGCTAGTAGTTACGTACCCGGGACAGCGAACACTGAAGCTTTCTTT
CASSYVPGTANTEAFF
>NA|NA|TRBV7-2|TRBJ2-5
TGTGCCAGCAGCCCTGGGACGTCGAGGCTCGAGACCCAGTACTTC
CASSPGTSRLETQYF
>once|TRBD2|TRBV24-1|TRBJ2-5
TGTGCCACCAGTGACCCCGGGACTAGCCAAGAGACCCAGTACTTC
CATSDPGTSQETQYF
>NA|NA|TRBV12-2|TRBJ2-2
TGTGCAAGTCGCTTAAGCCCGTCGTCGTCCGGGGAGCTGTTTTTT
CASRLSPSSSGELFF
>NA|NA|TRBV24-1|TRBJ1-2
TGTACCACCAGTGATGGGGAAGACTATGGCTACACCTTC
CTTSDGEDYGYTF
>once|TRBD2|TRBV19|TRBJ2-5
TGTGCCAGTAGCGAGAATACGGCGGGAGGCGGGGAGACCCAGTACTTC
CASSENTAGGGETQYF